A selection of T cell receptor beta chains follows, all from one sample in a study of technical replicates of blood from a few donors. Assay: immunoSEQ multiplex PCR; the TCRdb copy retains only in-frame clones and omits some. The table records about 83,000 clones, around nine tenths of them present only once. Input material: T cells isolated from PBMCs. These receptors were taken from a human donor in good health. Both conserved end residues are part of each CDR3. A D gene is named only where the DNA matches it firmly. Clone sizes are given selectively: once, few, many, or a class where the clone is expanded.

length: 13; J: TRBJ1-1; size: once; D: .; V: TRBV10-3; CDR3: CAINRVGNTEAFF; DNA: TGTGCCATCAACAGGGTGGGCAACACTGAAGCTTTCTTT
length: 14; J: TRBJ2-7; size: .; D: .; V: TRBV10-1; CDR3: CASSDGGDPYEQYF; DNA: TGCGCCAGCAGTGATGGCGGGGACCCTTACGAGCAGTACTTC
length: 13; J: TRBJ1-1; size: .; D: .; V: TRBV15; CDR3: CATIEEENTEAFF; DNA: TGTGCCACCATTGAGGAGGAGAACACTGAAGCTTTCTTT
length: 14; J: TRBJ2-5; size: .; D: TRBD1; V: TRBV11-1; CDR3: CASSFRQGSETQYF; DNA: TGTGCCAGCAGCTTCAGACAGGGGAGCGAGACCCAGTACTTC
length: 14; J: TRBJ1-4; size: .; D: .; V: TRBV7-9; CDR3: CASSLQGLVEKLFF; DNA: TGTGCCAGCAGCTTGCAGGGTTTGGTTGAAAAACTGTTTTTT
length: 18; J: TRBJ2-3; size: .; D: TRBD1; V: TRBV4-2; CDR3: CASSQDHWGTGFTDTQYF; DNA: TGTGCCAGCAGCCAAGATCATTGGGGGACAGGTTTCACAGATACGCAGTATTTT
length: 14; J: TRBJ2-3; size: .; D: .; V: TRBV2; CDR3: CASSENFAGDTQYF; DNA: TGTGCCAGCAGTGAAAACTTTGCCGGAGATACGCAGTATTTT
length: 12; J: TRBJ2-7; size: .; D: .; V: TRBV25-1; CDR3: CASSESRDEQYF; DNA: TGTGCCAGCAGTGAATCACGGGACGAGCAGTACTTC
length: 14; J: TRBJ2-1; size: .; D: TRBD1; V: TRBV15; CDR3: CATSSKGAGNEQFF; DNA: TGTGCCACCAGCTCTAAGGGGGCCGGGAATGAGCAGTTCTTC
length: 15; J: TRBJ1-2; size: .; D: TRBD1; V: TRBV6-5; CDR3: CASSQIQTGGYGYTF; DNA: TGTGCCAGCAGCCAAATCCAGACAGGGGGCTATGGCTACACCTTC
length: 15; J: TRBJ1-4; size: .; D: .; V: TRBV6-5; CDR3: CASSSVTGFNEKLFF; DNA: TGTGCCAGCAGTTCCGTTACAGGCTTTAATGAAAAACTGTTTTTT
length: 17; J: TRBJ2-1; size: .; D: TRBD1; V: TRBV18; CDR3: CASSPVFGQGFGDEQFF; DNA: TGTGCCAGCTCACCAGTCTTCGGACAGGGGTTTGGCGACGAGCAGTTCTTC
length: 17; J: TRBJ2-1; size: .; D: TRBD2; V: TRBV5-1; CDR3: CASSFNPGTRTHNEQFF; DNA: TGCGCCAGCAGCTTCAATCCCGGGACTAGGACGCACAATGAGCAGTTCTTC
length: 15; J: TRBJ1-2; size: .; D: TRBD1; V: TRBV6-5; CDR3: CASRRNSDRGSGYTF; DNA: TGTGCCAGCAGAAGAAACTCCGACAGGGGGAGCGGCTACACCTTC
length: 14; J: TRBJ1-1; size: .; D: .; V: TRBV5-7; CDR3: CASRTGTPNTEAFF; DNA: TGTGCCAGCAGGACCGGGACACCGAACACTGAAGCTTTCTTT
length: 17; J: TRBJ1-4; size: .; D: .; V: TRBV18; CDR3: CASSPPGSTGGGEKLFF; DNA: TGTGCCAGCTCACCACCGGGGTCCACGGGGGGCGGCGAAAAACTGTTTTTT
length: 15; J: TRBJ2-7; size: .; D: .; V: TRBV5-1; CDR3: CASSLTGSSSYEQYF; DNA: TGCGCCAGCAGCTTGACAGGGTCTTCCTCCTACGAGCAGTACTTC
length: 16; J: TRBJ2-7; size: .; D: TRBD2; V: TRBV5-5; CDR3: CASSLGLAGVVYEQYF; DNA: TGTGCCAGCAGCTTGGGACTAGCGGGAGTAGTGTACGAGCAGTACTTC
length: 12; J: TRBJ1-1; size: few; D: TRBD1; V: TRBV5-3; CDR3: CARWTGGTEAFF; DNA: TGTGCCAGATGGACAGGGGGCACTGAAGCTTTCTTT
length: 15; J: TRBJ2-7; size: .; D: .; V: TRBV28; CDR3: CASSYRGGSSYEQYF; DNA: TGTGCCAGCAGTTATAGAGGGGGTAGTTCCTACGAGCAGTACTTC
length: 14; J: TRBJ2-7; size: once; D: TRBD1; V: TRBV11-2; CDR3: CASSLGTGPYEQYF; DNA: TGTGCCAGCAGCTTAGGGACAGGTCCCTACGAGCAGTACTTC
length: 14; J: TRBJ1-1; size: few; D: TRBD1; V: TRBV30; CDR3: CAWRGQGRDTEAFF; DNA: TGTGCCTGGAGGGGACAGGGGAGGGACACTGAAGCTTTCTTT
length: 17; J: TRBJ2-7; size: .; D: .; V: TRBV18; CDR3: CASSPPPRQQPSYEQYF; DNA: TGTGCCAGCTCACCACCTCCGAGACAGCAACCTTCCTACGAGCAGTACTTC
length: 14; J: TRBJ1-5; size: few; D: .; V: TRBV6-4; CDR3: CASSDSRASQPQHF; DNA: TGTGCCAGCAGTGACTCCAGGGCCAGTCAGCCCCAGCATTTT
length: 14; J: TRBJ1-2; size: once; D: TRBD1; V: TRBV7-9; CDR3: CASSLDRDNYGYTF; DNA: TGTGCCAGCAGTCTGGACAGGGACAACTATGGCTACACCTTC
length: 13; J: TRBJ1-1; size: .; D: TRBD1; V: TRBV5-1; CDR3: CASSLDRTGEAFF; DNA: TGCGCCAGCAGCTTGGATCGGACAGGTGAAGCTTTCTTT
length: 14; J: TRBJ2-2; size: .; D: TRBD2; V: TRBV4-1; CDR3: CASRRLAGTGELFF; DNA: TGCGCCAGCAGACGACTAGCGGGCACCGGGGAGCTGTTTTTT
length: 18; J: TRBJ2-6; size: .; D: .; V: TRBV5-4; CDR3: CASSPYPGQSSGANVLTF; DNA: TGTGCCAGCAGCCCCTATCCGGGACAAAGCTCTGGGGCCAACGTCCTGACTTTC
length: 18; J: TRBJ2-7; size: .; D: .; V: TRBV13; CDR3: CASSLSQITTSWAYEQYF; DNA: TGTGCCAGCAGCTTATCCCAGATAACGACTAGTTGGGCTTACGAGCAGTACTTC
length: 17; J: TRBJ2-3; size: .; D: TRBD1; V: TRBV6-1; CDR3: CASSGGPGQGPTGTQYF; DNA: TGTGCCAGCAGTGGTGGGCCGGGACAGGGTCCCACGGGTACGCAGTATTTT
length: 13; J: TRBJ1-1; size: once; D: .; V: TRBV7-8; CDR3: CASSLARGGDAFF; DNA: TGTGCCAGCAGCTTAGCGCGAGGGGGAGACGCTTTCTTT
length: 14; J: TRBJ2-4; size: .; D: TRBD1; V: TRBV28; CDR3: CASATRDREDIQYF; DNA: TGTGCCAGCGCAACCCGGGACAGGGAGGACATTCAGTACTTC
length: 11; J: TRBJ2-7; size: .; D: .; V: TRBV5-1; CDR3: CASSTSYEQYF; DNA: TGCGCCAGCAGCACATCCTACGAGCAGTACTTC
length: 15; J: TRBJ2-7; size: .; D: .; V: TRBV2; CDR3: CASSEDSGNPYEQYF; DNA: TGTGCCAGCAGTGAGGACAGCGGGAATCCCTACGAGCAGTACTTC
length: 13; J: TRBJ1-2; size: .; D: TRBD1; V: TRBV7-9; CDR3: CASSIGTGDGYTF; DNA: TGTGCCAGCAGCATCGGGACAGGGGACGGCTACACCTTC
length: 10; J: TRBJ1-1; size: .; D: .; V: TRBV21-1; CDR3: CASSKARGTF; DNA: TGTGCCAGCAGCAAAGCGCGGGGAACTTTT
length: 13; J: TRBJ2-7; size: .; D: .; V: TRBV28; CDR3: CASSLRESYEQYF; DNA: TGTGCCAGCAGTTTACGGGAGTCCTACGAGCAGTACTTC
length: 14; J: TRBJ2-3; size: .; D: TRBD2; V: TRBV5-4; CDR3: CASSDPTSSDTQYF; DNA: TGTGCCAGCAGCGACCCGACTAGCTCCGATACGCAGTATTTT
length: 15; J: TRBJ2-1; size: .; D: TRBD1; V: TRBV28; CDR3: CASSLGQGFLGEQFF; DNA: TGTGCCAGCAGTTTAGGACAGGGATTCCTCGGTGAGCAGTTCTTC
length: 12; J: TRBJ1-5; size: .; D: .; V: TRBV29-1; CDR3: CSAMTGDQPQHF; DNA: TGCAGCGCTATGACAGGAGATCAGCCCCAGCATTTT
length: 15; J: TRBJ2-7; size: .; D: .; V: TRBV9; CDR3: CASSVAAGLFYEQYF; DNA: TGTGCCAGCAGCGTAGCAGCAGGGCTTTTCTACGAGCAGTACTTC
length: 15; J: TRBJ1-1; size: .; D: TRBD1; V: TRBV5-1; CDR3: CASSSPRDRSTEAFF; DNA: TGCGCCAGCAGCTCTCCCCGGGACAGGTCCACTGAAGCTTTCTTT
length: 17; J: TRBJ2-1; size: .; D: .; V: TRBV6-1; CDR3: CASSDPISGSSYNEQFF; DNA: TGTGCCAGCAGTGACCCAATAAGCGGTAGCTCCTACAATGAGCAGTTCTTC
length: 15; J: TRBJ1-1; size: .; D: TRBD1; V: TRBV19; CDR3: CASRGRQGSNTEAFF; DNA: TGTGCCAGCAGGGGACGACAGGGATCGAACACTGAAGCTTTCTTT